This note documents a single TCR beta chain sequence. The V gene's germline CDR1 is MGHRA and CDR2 YSYEKL. The length of the CDR3 is 18 residues. The ends were cut back, 0 bases at V and 8 bases at J, with 23 bases in the middle. The repertoire was sequenced with immunoSEQ multiplex PCR; TCRdb's copy has only in-frame clones and lacks some. Here the sample spans about 68,000 clones, around 90% being singletons. This record comes from a study of T cell changes during pregnancy in multiple sclerosis. The receptor was derived from a female donor in good health, enrolled as a control in a pregnancy study. Sequenced here: peripheral blood, sampled in the second trimester of pregnancy. The gene calls are TRBV4-1 and TRBJ2-1, with D maybe TRBD2 (5 bases). CDR3 in amino acids: CASSQDFRMTRGRYEQFF. The CDR3 DNA is TGCGCCAGCAGCCAAGATTTTCGGATGACCCGGGGAAGATATGAGCAGTTCTTC.